A single sample gave rise to the 13 T cell receptor beta chains below, sequenced in a study of patients and donors after allogeneic stem cell transplantation. TCRdb passed the RT-PCR reads through MiXCR, listing each CDR3 protein once. Altogether 400,000 to 450,000 distinct CDR3 sequences are present, about a sixth being singletons, with the ten largest covering just over 7%. Sequenced material: blood, either unsorted or a sorted T cell fraction (not recorded which). The receptors derive from a human donor who was either an allogeneic HSCT recipient or a stem cell or donor lymphocyte infusion donor (not recorded which). It is not recorded whose cells these are; they may come from a transplant donor.

This clonotype was seen more than once but under ten times. This chain joins TRBV28 and TRBJ1-2, with D unclear. From germline, CDR1 is MDHEN and CDR2 SYDVKM. This CDR3 spans 15 amino acids. Deletions cut 5 bases from V and 7 bases from J, with 20 bases between. The CDR3 loop reads CASSRPLGLLVGYTF. CDR3 in DNA: TGTGCCAGCAGTCGACCCCTCGGGTTACTGGTTGGCTACACCTTC.

V gene TRBV29-1 combines with J gene TRBJ2-5, with TRBD2 matching 7 bases. In germline, CDR1 is SQVTM, CDR2 ANQGSEA. V lost 3 bases, J lost 5 bases, and 3 bases stayed unmatched. The CDR3 has 12 residues. In DNA, the CDR3 is TGCAGCGTTGACGGGGGGTCGGAGACCCAGTACTTC. It is translated as CSVDGGSETQYF.

The chain links TRBV7-2 to TRBJ1-2; 11 bases fit TRBD1. V shed 1 base, J shed 6 bases, and the junction held 1 base outside the gene matches. This CDR3 is built from 14 residues. Per germline, CDR1 SGHTA and CDR2 FQGNSA. The CDR3 DNA reads TGTGCCAGCAGCTTAGGGGACAGGGGGGATGGCTACACCTTC. Translating it yields CASSLGDRGDGYTF.

The chain carries TRBV3-1 and TRBJ2-7; D is uncertain. Germline lookup yields CDR1 LGHDT and CDR2 YNNKEL (reference sequence). Between the trimmed V and J ends, which lost 6 bases and 6 bases, there was a span of 12 bases. This CDR3 spans 12 amino acids. This CDR3 is CASSSRVSEQYF. CDR3 sequence (DNA): TGTGCCAGCAGTTCAAGGGTAAGCGAGCAGTACTTC.

The V gene is TRBV7-3, the J gene TRBJ2-1; maybe TRBD2 (5 bases). Between the trimmed V and J ends, which lost 1 base and 6 bases, there was a span of 7 bases. Per germline, CDR1 SGHTA and CDR2 FQGTGA. This CDR3 is 13 amino acids long. The CDR3 bases are TGTGCCAGCAGCTTAAACAGCGGCAATGAGCAGTTCTTC. This codes for CASSLNSGNEQFF.

This clonotype was detected only a few times. CDR3: CASSYLGIGYGYTF. In DNA, the CDR3 is TGTGCCAGCAGTTACCTTGGGATTGGTTATGGCTACACCTTC. V is TRBV6-5 and J is TRBJ1-2; no clear D gene. In germline, CDR1 is MNHEY, CDR2 SVGAGI. This CDR3 region has 14 residues. Trimming removed 2 bases from V and 5 bases from J, with 12 bases in between.

This clonotype has ten or more counts. V and J are TRBV4-2 and TRBJ2-1; 7 bases are shared with TRBD2. The CDR3 loop spans 16 amino acids. Germline CDR1 and CDR2: LGHNA and YNFKEQ. Unmatched junction bases numbered 11, after V lost 4 bases and J lost 5 bases. The DNA of the CDR3 is TGTGCCAGCAGCCGTCGCGGGGGAACCCCCAACAATGAGCAGTTCTTC. This sequence encodes CASSRRGGTPNNEQFF.

This chain connects TRBV21-1 to TRBJ2-4; the table's D gene call, TRBD2, was not cross checked with the DNA. TRBV21-1 is marked as a pseudogene. The CDR3 contains 19 residues. The CDR3 is CASTSVGRAPRVDKNIQYF. The CDR3 coding sequence is TGTGCCAGCACCTCTGTGGGCAGGGCCCCAAGGGTTGACAAAAACATTCAGTACTTC.

This clonotype was observed at least ten times. The rearrangement uses TRBV12-3 or TRBV12-4 and TRBJ2-1; TRBD2 aligns across 7 bases. This CDR3 is built from 17 residues. The V and J ends lost 8 bases and 4 bases, in that order; junction bases with no gene match: 17. The CDR3 sequence: CASARSTAGERYNEQFF. The DNA for the CDR3 is TGTGCCAGCGCCCGATCCACGGCGGGAGAGAGGTACAATGAGCAGTTCTTC.

This clonotype appeared a few times. The chain has TRBV27 and TRBJ2-1; 11 nucleotides align to TRBD2. The CDR3 runs 15 residues. V gave up 3 bases and J gave up 4 bases; unmatched junction bases: 2. Per the germline V gene, CDR1 is MNHEY and CDR2 is SMNVEV (reference sequence). The CDR3 coding sequence is TGTGCCAGCAGTTTTAGCGGGAGGGGGTACAATGAGCAGTTCTTC. Translated, it gives CASSFSGRGYNEQFF.

This clonotype was counted a few times. This sequence joins TRBV7-9 and TRBJ1-1; D is unresolved. The V and J ends lost 7 bases and 4 bases respectively, with 13 bases between them. The germline V gene encodes CDR1 SEHNR and CDR2 FQNEAQ (reference sequence). The CDR3 contains 13 residues. CDR3 sequence (DNA): TGTGCCAGCACTAACAAAAAGGGCACTGAAGCTTTCTTT. Translated, it gives CASTNKKGTEAFF.

This clonotype was counted a few times. This chain uses TRBV12-3 or TRBV12-4 with TRBJ1-1, with D uncertain. V was clipped by 6 bases and J by 3 bases, with 11 bases between them. This CDR3 is 13 amino acids long. CDR3 residues: CASRLMGYTEAFF. CDR3 DNA: TGTGCCAGCAGACTCATGGGGTACACTGAAGCTTTCTTT.

The chain has TRBV4-1 and TRBJ2-7; TRBD2 agrees at 9 bases. Germline CDR1 MGHRA, CDR2 YSYEKL. Trimming at V came to 4 bases and at J to 0 bases, leaving 13 bases not matched to a gene. CDR3 length: 18 residues. The CDR3 DNA follows: TGCGCCAGCAGCCCCACCATTATCCAGCGGGAGGTCTCCTACGAGCAGTACTTC. This gives the protein CASSPTIIQREVSYEQYF.